The clone carrying this T cell receptor beta chain was seen at least ten times. No antigen is known for it. This record belongs to a study of T-cell reconstitution after alpha-beta-depleted transplantation in children. The CDR3 length is 14 residues. Deletions cut 5 bases from V and 2 bases from J, with 12 bases between. The germline V gene encodes CDR1 MNHNS and CDR2 SASEGT. The study's findings and limits: Reportedly, alpha-beta T cells present about two months post-transplant originated from several hundred expanded clones of graft origin. From surviving recipient T cells and thymic progenitors came the high day-60 TCRbeta diversity observed in some patients. By one year post-transplant, T-cell counts and diversity largely arose from T cells that were newly produced.

Using unique molecular identifiers, the investigators prepared the TCRbeta library. In TCRdb, the PCR reads were re-called with MiXCR into one record per CDR3 protein. Of about 150,000 distinct CDR3 sequences in the sample, 11% were seen once. This rearrangement joins TRBV6-1 to TRBJ1-2; weak D call: TRBD1 (6 bases). This receptor was obtained from a boy between 2 and 10 years old with acute myeloid leukemia, due to receive a stem cell transplant. The sequencing here drew on PBMCs, taken before TCRalphabeta/CD19-depleted stem cell transplant. The CDR3 sequence: CASSPIGGNYGYTF. The CDR3 DNA follows: TGTGCCAGCAGTCCCATCGGGGGCAACTATGGCTACACCTTC.